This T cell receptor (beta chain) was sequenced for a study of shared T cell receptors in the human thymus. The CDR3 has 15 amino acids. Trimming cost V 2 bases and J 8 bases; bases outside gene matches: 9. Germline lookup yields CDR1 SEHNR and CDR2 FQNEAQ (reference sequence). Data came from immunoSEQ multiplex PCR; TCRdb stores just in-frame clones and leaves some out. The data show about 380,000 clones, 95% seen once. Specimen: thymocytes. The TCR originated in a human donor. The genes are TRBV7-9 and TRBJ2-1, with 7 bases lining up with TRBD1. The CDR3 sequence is CASSLKGRQGDEQFF. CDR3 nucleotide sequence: TGTGCCAGCAGCTTAAAGGGCAGACAGGGCGATGAGCAGTTCTTC.